The 21 T cell receptor beta chains below were found in one sample sequenced in a study of shared clonotypes between healthy human individuals. Some clones are missing from TCRdb's copy, which holds only in-frame ones; the method was immunoSEQ multiplex PCR. The table includes more than 2,000,000 clones, about 92% detected once. The specimen sequenced was naive CD4+ T cells sorted from blood. Subset reported: CD45RA+ positively selected. Receptors were obtained from a man aged 18 to 30 in good health.

This clone was found once. The V and J genes are TRBV7-8 and TRBJ2-1, with D uncertain. The CDR3 sequence is 13 residues long. Trimming removed 0 bases at V and 5 bases at J, with 5 bases between. Germline V gives CDR1 SGHVS, CDR2 FQNEAQ. CDR3 loop: CASSLAKDNEQFF. Written as DNA, the CDR3 is TGTGCCAGCAGCTTAGCCAAGGACAATGAGCAGTTCTTC.

The chain carries TRBV30 and TRBJ2-7; TRBD1 matches 7 bases. The CDR3 totals 14 residues. Looked up from germline, CDR1 is GTSNPN and CDR2 is SVGIG (reference sequence). Unmatched junction bases numbered 12, after V lost 3 bases and J lost 7 bases. The CDR3 loop reads CAWRPRDSPLEQYF. CDR3 coding DNA: TGTGCCTGGAGGCCCCGGGACAGCCCCCTAGAGCAGTACTTC.

The chain joins TRBV10-3 to TRBJ2-1; 12 nucleotides align to TRBD2. The length of the CDR3 is 14 residues. Germline values: CDR1 ENHRY, CDR2 SYGVKD. V shed 6 bases and J 8 bases; nucleotides not matched to a gene: 5. The CDR3 bases are TGTGCCATCAGGTCTAGCGGGGGGGCCGATGAGCAGTTCTTC. Its protein is CAIRSSGGADEQFF.

A word on this clone: Other DNA sequences in the same sample also yield this CDR3. This CDR3 is CASSLGGIQETQYF. CDR3 coding DNA: TGTGCCAGCAGTTTGGGGGGAATCCAAGAGACCCAGTACTTC. The chain recombines TRBV28 with TRBJ2-5; D is possibly TRBD2 (6 bases). The V end lost 3 bases, the J end lost 1 base, and 9 bases lay between the germline ends. The CDR3 totals 14 residues. Germline V gives CDR1 MDHEN, CDR2 SYDVKM.

The V and J genes are TRBV2 and TRBJ2-5; the match to TRBD1 covers 11 bases. CDR1 is SNHLY, CDR2 FYNNEI, per germline. The CDR3 loop spans 12 amino acids. With 8 bases clipped from V and 11 bases from J, the junction kept 7 bases outside the gene matches. The CDR3 protein is CASRGQGASQYF. DNA of the CDR3: TGTGCCAGCCGTGGACAGGGGGCTTCGCAGTACTTC.

This clone came up once. The rearrangement uses TRBV11-2 and TRBJ2-5; weak D call: TRBD2 (5 bases). Per germline, CDR1 SGHAT and CDR2 FQNNGV. This CDR3 region has 14 residues. V was trimmed by 8 bases and J by 2 bases, leaving 15 bases between them. The CDR3 here is CASSEAGLQETQYF. Here the CDR3 DNA reads TGTGCCAGCTCGGAGGCGGGCCTGCAAGAGACCCAGTACTTC.

The genes are TRBV2 and TRBJ2-7, with TRBD1 identical over 8 bases. The CDR3 runs to 14 residues. CDR1 is SNHLY, CDR2 FYNNEI, per germline. V trimming: 6 bases; J trimming: 2 bases; junction bases outside the gene matches: 6. The CDR3 here is CASRRDRLTYEQYF. CDR3 DNA sequence: TGTGCCAGCAGGAGGGACAGGCTTACCTACGAGCAGTACTTC. The entire variable domain, with the rest obtained from reference TRBV2 and TRBJ2-7, is as follows: EPEVTQTPSHQVTQMGQEVILRCVPISNHLYFYWYRQILGQKVEFLVSFYNNEISEKSEIFDDQFSVERPDGSNFTLKIRSTKLEDSAMYFCASRRDRLTYEQYFGPGTRLTVT.

V is TRBV6-1 and J is TRBJ2-2; D remains ambiguous. CDR3 length: 13 residues. V was clipped by 6 bases and J by 5 bases, with 10 bases between them. Germline V CDR1 and CDR2: MNHNS, SASEGT. The CDR3 DNA follows: TGTGCCAGCAGCTTTACTGGTACCGGGGAGCTGTTTTTT. It translates to CASSFTGTGELFF.

The J gene is TRBJ1-2, the V gene TRBV6-5; D ambiguous. CDR3 length: 15 residues. Germline V gives CDR1 MNHEY, CDR2 SVGAGI. The V end lost 2 bases, the J end lost 4 bases, and 14 bases lay between the germline ends. The CDR3 is CASSYVVGVGYGYTF. The CDR3 coding sequence is TGTGCCAGCAGTTACGTAGTGGGCGTCGGCTATGGCTACACCTTC.

The V call is TRBV19, the J call TRBJ2-7; 7 nucleotides align to TRBD1. With V trimmed by 4 bases and J by 6 bases, 12 bases remained unmatched. This CDR3 has 15 residues. CDR1 is LNHDA, CDR2 SQIVND, per germline (reference sequence). The DNA for the CDR3 is TGTGCCAGTAGTAACGACAGGGCCGGTACTGGCGAGCAGTACTTC. As protein: CASSNDRAGTGEQYF.

The chain recombines TRBV30 with TRBJ1-6; D ambiguous. Germline CDR1 is GTSNPN and CDR2 is SVGIG (reference sequence). The V gene lost 4 bases and the J gene lost 0 bases, with 16 bases spanning the gap. The CDR3 spans 17 residues. The CDR3: CAWNPGLRTSYNSPLHF. DNA for the CDR3: TGTGCCTGGAACCCGGGCCTTCGGACCTCCTATAATTCACCCCTCCACTTT.

This clone was seen just once. The chain has TRBV10-3 and TRBJ2-4; D gene uncertain. The germline V gene encodes CDR1 ENHRY and CDR2 SYGVKD. This CDR3 is 12 amino acids long. Deletions cut 6 bases from V and 4 bases from J, with 7 bases between. CDR3 DNA: TGTGCCATCAGAGACGGGAAAAACATTCAGTACTTC. This encodes CAIRDGKNIQYF.

The CDR3 sequence is CSVSILFGETQYF. CDR3 in DNA: TGCAGCGTTTCTATCCTTTTTGGGGAGACCCAGTACTTC. The chain combines TRBV29-1 with TRBJ2-5, with D unresolved. CDR1 is SQVTM, CDR2 ANQGSEA, per germline. The germline V and J ends were trimmed by 5 bases and 5 bases, with 15 bases remaining between them. The CDR3 loop spans 13 amino acids.

CDR3 sequence reads: CSVGQPWGEAFF. CDR3 DNA sequence: TGCAGCGTTGGGCAGCCCTGGGGTGAAGCTTTCTTT. V usage is TRBV29-1 and J usage is TRBJ1-1; D uncertain. Germline V gene lookup returns CDR1 SQVTM and CDR2 ANQGSEA. Trimming removed 4 bases from V and 7 bases from J, with 13 bases in between. This CDR3 region has 12 residues.

Written as DNA, the CDR3 is TGTGCCAGCAGTTTACTCACCGGGTCGTCCCAAGATTATAACTATGGCTACACCTTC. Translation: CASSLLTGSSQDYNYGYTF. The chain links TRBV28 to TRBJ1-2; D remains unclear. Germline V gene data show CDR1 as MDHEN and CDR2 as SYDVKM. V was trimmed by 2 bases and J by 1 base, leaving 23 bases between them. The CDR3 is 19 residues long.

The chain recombines TRBV5-6 with TRBJ2-3; D remains ambiguous. CDR3 length: 13 residues. The germline CDR1 and CDR2 sequences are SGHDT and YYEEEE. V gave up 4 bases and J gave up 6 bases, with 12 bases separating them. CDR3 coding DNA: TGTGCCAGCAGCCCCGACTCTAGGGATACGCAGTATTTT. Residues: CASSPDSRDTQYF.

As concerns this clone: A clone one base away is much larger, so this may be a read error. This chain joins TRBV2 and TRBJ2-5, with D unresolved. The J call is in doubt because the DNA end fits TRBJ2-7 better. Germline assignment: CDR1 SNHLY and CDR2 FYNNEI. This CDR3 contains 11 residues. The CDR3 region has the DNA TGTGCCAGCAGCGGCTCCTACGAGCAGTACTTC. It encodes CASSGSYEQYF.

V is TRBV5-1 and J is TRBJ1-1; 7 nucleotides match TRBD1. The ends lost 4 bases at V and 1 base at J; junction bases unmatched: 7. CDR1 and CDR2 from the germline V gene are SGHRS and YFSETQ. This CDR3 is built from 15 residues. This CDR3 reads CASSGRQGANTEAFF. CDR3 coding DNA: TGCGCCAGCAGCGGCCGACAGGGAGCGAACACTGAAGCTTTCTTT.

The genes are TRBV4-1 and TRBJ2-7, with 9 bases fitting TRBD2. The CDR3 contains 16 residues. V lost 1 base and J lost 4; bases outside the gene matches: 8. The germline V gene encodes CDR1 MGHRA and CDR2 YSYEKL. In nucleotides, the CDR3 is TGCGCCAGCAGCCAAGGGCTAGCGGGACTGACTTACGAGCAGTACTTC. It is translated as CASSQGLAGLTYEQYF.

This chain uses TRBV19 with TRBJ2-7, with TRBD2 identical over 7 bases. The ends lost 5 bases at V and 7 bases at J; junction bases unmatched: 11. There are 14 residues in the CDR3. The germline V gene has CDR1 LNHDA and CDR2 SQIVND (reference sequence). The CDR3 loop reads CASSALSGSGEQYF. In nucleotides, the CDR3 is TGTGCCAGTAGTGCTCTTAGCGGGTCAGGAGAGCAGTACTTC.

Here the CDR3 reads CASSHPNSPLHF. The CDR3 nucleotides read TGTGCCAGCAGCCACCCTAATTCACCCCTCCACTTT. This chain connects TRBV7-3 to TRBJ1-6, with D unclear. The V gene lost 5 bases and the J gene lost 6 bases, with 5 bases spanning the gap. CDR1 SGHTA and CDR2 FQGTGA come from the germline V gene. This CDR3 contains 12 residues.